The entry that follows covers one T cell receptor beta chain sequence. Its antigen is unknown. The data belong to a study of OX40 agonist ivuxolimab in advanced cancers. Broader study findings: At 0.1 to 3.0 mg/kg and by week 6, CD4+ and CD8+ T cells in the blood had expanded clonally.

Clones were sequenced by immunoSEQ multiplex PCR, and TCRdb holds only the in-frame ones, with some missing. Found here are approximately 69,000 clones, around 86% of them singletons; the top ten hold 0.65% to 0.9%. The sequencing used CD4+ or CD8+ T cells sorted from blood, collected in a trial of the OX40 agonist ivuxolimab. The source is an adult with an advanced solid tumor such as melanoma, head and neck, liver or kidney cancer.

CDR3 DNA: TGTGCCAGCAGCCCGGGGGCGGACACCGGGGAGCTGTTTTTT. It yields the protein CASSPGADTGELFF. The genes are TRBV9 and TRBJ2-2; tentatively, D is TRBD1 or TRBD2 (6 bases each). Trimming took off 4 bases at V and 3 bases at J, with 10 bases between the two ends. Per the germline V gene, CDR1 is SGDLS and CDR2 is YYNGEE. The CDR3 has 14 residues.